This T cell receptor (beta chain) was captured in a study of CD8 T cells in Susac syndrome. The CDR3 runs 13 residues. The V gene's germline CDR1 is SNHLY and CDR2 FYNNEI. Trimming removed 6 bases from V and 1 base from J, with 9 bases in between. Random hexamers were used to reverse transcribe the RNA input (0.5 to 1 ug). TCR beta CDR3 was amplified by immunoSEQ covering 54 Vbeta and 13 Jbeta. TCRdb recomputed calls from the immunoSEQ multiplex PCR reads with MiXCR, one row per CDR3 protein. The sample includes approximately 190,000 distinct CDR3 sequences, about 95% seen only once; the top ten take approximately 0.097%. Treatment-naive patients with stable or active relapsing-remitting disease served as multiple sclerosis controls. FACS was used to enrich TEMRA cells, whereas the CD8+ and CD4+ T cells were obtained by negative isolation.

The receptor was derived from a human donor with multiple sclerosis. Input material: CD4+ T cells from PBMCs. The V call is TRBV2, the J call TRBJ2-5; D possibly corresponds to TRBD1 (5 bases). This chain's CDR3 is CASRADSQETQYF. CDR3 DNA: TGTGCCAGCAGGGCAGACAGCCAAGAGACCCAGTACTTC.